Following are 5 T cell receptor beta chains from one sample sequenced in a study of blood T cells in healthy people across ages. The use of a sample-barcoded 5' primer and a J-beta primer mix characterized a second PCR of 7 to 11 cycles. TCRdb ran MiXCR on the 5' RACE reads and lists one entry per CDR3 protein. The table includes around 990,000 distinct CDR3 sequences, about two fifths detected once. Sequencing input: blood. These receptors all stem from a man aged 18 to 29 in good health.

The rearrangement joins TRBV5-1 to TRBJ1-4; the D gene is possibly TRBD1 (5 bases). The CDR3 totals 15 residues. V was pared by 3 bases and J by 1 base, with 10 bases between. CDR1 SGHRS and CDR2 YFSETQ come from the germline V gene. Here the CDR3 reads CASSYLGGTNEKLFF. CDR3 DNA: TGCGCCAGCAGCTACCTCGGGGGAACTAATGAAAAACTGTTTTTT.

The chain has TRBV12-3 or TRBV12-4 and TRBJ1-2; 9 positions agree with TRBD1. J gave up 8 bases and V 7 bases, and 11 bases lay outside the gene matches. The CDR3 is 14 residues long. The CDR3 loop reads CASTPGAGTGGYTF. CDR3 bases: TGTGCCAGCACCCCCGGGGCCGGGACAGGGGGCTACACCTTC.

This clonotype was counted a few times. V is TRBV10-3 and J is TRBJ1-2; TRBD1 matches 8 bases. The germline V gene encodes CDR1 ENHRY and CDR2 SYGVKD. V trimming: 3 bases; J trimming: 8 bases; junction bases outside the gene matches: 8. This CDR3 contains 14 residues. CDR3 sequence: CAISDRTGTIGYTF. The CDR3 DNA sequence: TGTGCCATCAGTGATCGGACAGGGACGATCGGCTACACCTTC.

This clonotype was seen a handful of times. The chain joins TRBV5-1 to TRBJ2-1; 10 bases align to TRBD2. Germline CDR1 SGHRS, CDR2 YFSETQ. V shed 1 base, J shed 5 bases, and the junction held 3 bases outside the gene matches. The CDR3 covers 15 residues. This CDR3 reads CASSLRAGGHNEQFF. DNA of the CDR3: TGCGCCAGCAGCTTGCGAGCGGGGGGGCACAATGAGCAGTTCTTC.

This chain uses TRBV6-6 with TRBJ2-7; D not certain. CDR1 and CDR2 from the germline V gene are MNHNY and SVGAGI (reference sequence). V lost 2 bases to trimming and J lost 2 bases, with 13 bases between them. This CDR3 is 15 amino acids long. The CDR3 loop is CASSYTPSRAYEQYF. DNA for the CDR3: TGTGCCAGCAGTTACACGCCTTCAAGGGCCTACGAGCAGTACTTC.